This section outlines one TCR beta chain sequence together with its context. The antigen is undetermined. CDR3 length equals 15 residues. Per the germline V gene, CDR1 is MNHEY and CDR2 is SMNVEV (reference sequence). Between the trimmed V and J ends, which lost 3 bases and 4 bases, there was a span of 14 bases. Time point: persistent/refractory GD, antithyroid drugs over 5 years with positive TRAb. Preparation of the TCR library used RNA extracted from PBMCs. The data derive from a study of regulatory T cells in long-lasting Graves disease. Study findings and constraints: New patients shared over 800 public clonotypes, fewer than the 2,741 shared by persistent patients.

The authors built TCR beta libraries using iRepertoire HTBI primers and Arm-PCR of CDR3 regions. TCRdb re-derived calls from the multiplex PCR reads in MiXCR, one entry per CDR3 protein. Among 400,000 to 500,000 distinct CDR3 sequences, approximately 22% were seen once, and the ten largest hold approximately 15%. The input for sequencing was peripheral blood mononuclear cells (PBMCs), taken when the disease was refractory, from a patient treated with antithyroid drugs. The sequence was obtained from a female donor with Graves disease. The V call is TRBV27, the J call TRBJ2-3; D is possibly TRBD1 or TRBD2 (6 bases each). Here the CDR3 DNA reads TGTGCCAGCAGTTTCACGGGGGCGCATGCAGATACGCAGTATTTT. Translated, it gives CASSFTGAHADTQYF.